This T cell receptor (beta chain) originates from a study of identical twins. The CDR3 has 15 residues. The V segment lost 10 bases and the J segment 0 bases; nucleotides outside the gene matches: 9. The germline V gene has CDR1 LNHNV and CDR2 YYDKDF (reference sequence). TCRdb re-derived calls from the 5' RACE reads in MiXCR, one entry per CDR3 protein. Among some 190,000 distinct CDR3 sequences listed, roughly 15% were seen once. The data were also submitted as part of a second study, on T cells expressing NK-cell markers.

The clonotype comes from a woman under 30 in good health. Material for sequencing was CD8+ T cells sorted from blood. The V call is TRBV15, the J call TRBJ2-3; 8 nucleotides match TRBD1. This CDR3 reads CAIGGRGLSTDTQYF. The CDR3 DNA reads TGTGCCATCGGAGGCAGGGGGCTTAGCACAGATACGCAGTATTTT.